What follows are 8 T cell receptor beta chains derived from one specimen sequenced in a study of blood T cell repertoires in COVID-19. Some clones are missing from TCRdb's copy, which holds only in-frame ones; the method was immunoSEQ multiplex PCR. Among approximately 120,000 clones listed, 83% were seen once. Material for sequencing was PBMCs or T cells enriched from blood (not recorded which). Receptors originate from a man aged 30 to 39 who had recovered from COVID-19.

The chain joins TRBV2 to TRBJ2-7, with 8 bases matching TRBD2. Losses at the gene ends were 8 bases for V and 6 bases for J; bases not matched to a gene: 9. CDR3 length: 13 amino acids. The germline V gene encodes CDR1 SNHLY and CDR2 FYNNEI. The CDR3 is CASLRTTSGEQYF. The CDR3 DNA is TGTGCCAGCCTTCGAACCACTAGCGGCGAGCAGTACTTC.

The chain joins TRBV19 to TRBJ1-5, with D possibly TRBD1 on 6 matching bases. Germline V CDR1 and CDR2: LNHDA, SQIVND (reference sequence). V shed 8 bases and J shed 4 bases, with 9 bases lying between them. This CDR3 spans 12 amino acids. The CDR3 reads CASDQGNQPQHF. The CDR3 nucleotides are TGTGCCAGTGACCAGGGGAATCAGCCCCAGCATTTT.

The chain combines TRBV19 with TRBJ1-2, with a weak D call TRBD1 (6 bases). Germline V lookup: CDR1 LNHDA, CDR2 SQIVND (reference sequence). The CDR3 has 16 amino acids. The V end lost 9 bases, the J end lost 4 bases, and 24 bases lay between the germline ends. The CDR3 sequence is CASVRDIGPGGYGYTF. Written as DNA, the CDR3 is TGTGCCAGCGTCCGGGACATCGGGCCGGGGGGCTATGGCTACACCTTC.

The chain recombines TRBV29-1 with TRBJ2-2; 13 bases agree with TRBD2. The CDR3 totals 16 residues. Germline V gene data show CDR1 as SQVTM and CDR2 as ANQGSEA. V was pared by 6 bases and J by 0 bases, with 4 bases of the junction left unmatched. The CDR3 coding sequence is TGCAGCGTGGGCGGGACTAGCGGGACGAACACCGGGGAGCTGTTTTTT. It encodes CSVGGTSGTNTGELFF.

V usage is TRBV2 and J usage is TRBJ1-1; D possibly corresponds to TRBD1 (6 bases). Germline CDR1 reads SNHLY; CDR2 reads FYNNEI. The V end lost 6 bases, the J end lost 11 bases, and 22 bases lay between the germline ends. The length of the CDR3 is 14 residues. The CDR3 spells CASRGGQFSPSAFF. The DNA for the CDR3 is TGTGCCAGCAGGGGTGGACAGTTCTCCCCCAGCGCTTTCTTT. Combining the CDR3 with reference TRBV2 and TRBJ1-1 gives the whole variable domain EPEVTQTPSHQVTQMGQEVILRCVPISNHLYFYWYRQILGQKVEFLVSFYNNEISEKSEIFDDQFSVERPDGSNFTLKIRSTKLEDSAMYFCASRGGQFSPSAFFGQGTRLTVV.

This clone was seen only a few times. This sequence joins TRBV7-9 and TRBJ2-5; D perhaps matches TRBD2 (5 bases). This CDR3 is 15 amino acids long. Per the germline V gene, CDR1 is SEHNR and CDR2 is FQNEAQ (reference sequence). V was clipped by 3 bases and J by 4 bases, with 15 bases between them. In DNA, the CDR3 is TGTGCCAGCAGCTTCGGAGGTGGTCACGGAGAGACCCAGTACTTC. It translates to CASSFGGGHGETQYF.

The CDR3 sequence: CAITQGAGELFF. CDR3 sequence (DNA): TGTGCCATCACTCAGGGTGCCGGGGAGCTGTTTTTT. The chain has TRBV10-3 and TRBJ2-2; tentatively, D is TRBD1 (5 bases). The CDR3 extends over 12 amino acids. V lost 7 bases to trimming and J lost 6 bases, with 9 bases between them. The germline gives CDR1 ENHRY, CDR2 SYGVKD.

The rearrangement uses TRBV12-3 or TRBV12-4 and TRBJ1-1; possibly TRBD1 for D (6 bases). The ends were cut back, 5 bases at V and 10 bases at J, with 14 bases in the middle. The CDR3 consists of 12 residues. CDR3 sequence: CASSTTTGTAFF. The CDR3 bases are TGTGCCAGCAGTACAACCACAGGGACAGCTTTCTTT.